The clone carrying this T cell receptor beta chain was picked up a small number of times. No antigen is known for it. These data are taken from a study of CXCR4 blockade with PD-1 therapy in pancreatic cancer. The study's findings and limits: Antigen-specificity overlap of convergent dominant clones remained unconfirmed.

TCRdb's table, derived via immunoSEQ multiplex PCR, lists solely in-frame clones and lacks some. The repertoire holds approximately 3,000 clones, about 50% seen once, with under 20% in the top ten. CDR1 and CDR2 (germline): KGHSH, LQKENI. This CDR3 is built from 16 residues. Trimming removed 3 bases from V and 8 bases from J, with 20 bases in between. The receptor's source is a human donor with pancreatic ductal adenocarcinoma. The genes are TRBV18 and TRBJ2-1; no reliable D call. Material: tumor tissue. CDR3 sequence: CASSPRMNSPFHEQFF. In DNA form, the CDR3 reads TGTGCCAGCTCACCCCGAATGAACAGTCCCTTCCATGAGCAGTTCTTC.